The 14 T cell receptor beta chains below all came from one sample that was sequenced in a study of T cells in women clearing cervical HPV infection. This table comes from immunoSEQ multiplex PCR, and its TCRdb copy is limited to in-frame clones, with some not included. The sample table sets out tens of thousands of clones. The sample was blood buffy coat. The receptors come from a woman between 18 and 70 years old with a cervical HPV16 infection that either progressed to CIN3+ or cleared (not recorded which).

In the case of this clone: Coverage ceases 3 residues before the CDR3 finishes, and the germline J gene fills in the end. The chain joins TRBV5-1 to TRBJ2-3; 12 bases fit TRBD2. Germline lookup yields CDR1 SGHRS and CDR2 YFSETQ. V gave up 6 bases and J gave up 4 bases; unmatched junction bases: 6. This CDR3 is 15 amino acids long. The CDR3 region is CASTRLAGGPDTQYF. The DNA read from the CDR3 is TGCGCCAGCACGCGCCTAGCGGGAGGGCCAGATACG.

Comment on this clone: The read halts 3 residues ahead of the CDR3 end, with the missing end drawn from the germline J gene. The chain joins TRBV6-1 to TRBJ1-4; D might be TRBD1 (6 bases). The CDR3 contains 12 residues. The ends were cut back, 8 bases at V and 9 bases at J, with 13 bases in the middle. CDR1 is MNHNS and CDR2 is SASEGT in the germline V gene. CDR3 protein: CASGGGSQKLFF. The CDR3 DNA, read in part, is TGTGCCAGCGGTGGGGGCAGCCAAAAA.

Comment on this clone: The missing CDR3 end, 3 residues past where the read stops, is filled in from the germline J gene. The rearrangement joins TRBV6-2 or TRBV6-3 to TRBJ1-6; perhaps TRBD1 as D (6 bases). CDR3 length: 13 amino acids. Germline assignment: CDR1 MNHEY and CDR2 SVGEGT. V was shortened by 5 bases and J by 10 bases, with 12 bases between the two germline ends. The part of the CDR3 DNA that was read is TGTGCCAGCAGTAAACAGGGTTGGTCACCC. Translating it yields CASSKQGWSP. The whole CDR3 region reads CASSKQGWSPLHF.

Details on this clone: Read data end 3 residues before the CDR3 end; the end is taken from the germline J gene. The V and J genes are TRBV18 and TRBJ2-4; a possible D gene is TRBD1 (6 bases). V was shortened by 2 bases and J by 2 bases, with 13 bases between the two germline ends. This CDR3 has 16 amino acids. Germline V gives CDR1 KGHSH, CDR2 LQKENI. This CDR3 is CASSPGGGASKNIQYF. The covered CDR3 bases are TGTGCCAGCTCACCAGGTGGGGGCGCGTCCAAAAACATT.

For this clone: The CDR3 end falls 3 residues outside the read, so it is completed with the germline J gene. The chain joins TRBV20-1 to TRBJ2-3; 7 bases align to TRBD1. The V gene end was trimmed by 6 bases and the J gene end by 0 bases; junction bases not matched to a gene: 3. The CDR3 extends over 13 amino acids. Germline V gives CDR1 DFQATT, CDR2 SNEGSKA (reference sequence). The sequenced part of the CDR3 DNA is TGCAGTGCACTGGACAGGAGCACAGATACG. The encoded protein is CSALDRSTDT. The whole CDR3 reads CSALDRSTDTQYF.

Concerning this clone itself: Read sequence stops 3 residues before the CDR3 end, and the germline J gene provides the missing end. The same CDR3 can be traced to other DNA sequences in this sample. The rearrangement joins TRBV5-4 to TRBJ2-5, with TRBD1 identical over 7 bases. Trimming cost V 0 bases and J 2 bases; bases outside gene matches: 1. Germline CDR1 SGHNT, CDR2 YYREEE (reference sequence). This CDR3 region has 14 residues. The CDR3 loop reads CASSLGRGQETQYF. CDR3 DNA, as far as it was read: TGTGCCAGCAGCTTGGGCAGGGGGCAAGAGACC.

Comment on this clone: The read ends 3 residues before the CDR3 terminus; that terminus is restored from the germline J gene. The chain joins TRBV29-1 to TRBJ2-5, with 11 bases lining up with TRBD2. CDR1 is SQVTM, CDR2 ANQGSEA, per germline. The CDR3 extends over 15 amino acids. V trimming: 4 bases; J trimming: 7 bases; junction bases outside the gene matches: 11. The CDR3 here is CSVGTIAGGASTQYF. CDR3 DNA (partial): TGCAGCGTTGGAACCATAGCGGGGGGGGCTTCGACC.

A remark on this clone: The CDR3 extends 3 residues past the end of the read, so its final part is completed from the germline J gene. The rearrangement links TRBV30 to TRBJ1-1, with a tentative D call TRBD1 (5 bases). The CDR3 extends over 11 amino acids. Per germline, CDR1 GTSNPN and CDR2 SVGIG (reference sequence). CDR3 sequence reads: CAWSGREEAFF. The covered CDR3 bases are TGTGCCTGGAGTGGCAGGGAAGAA.

Worth noting for this clone: From the germline J gene comes the end of the CDR3, since the read stops 3 residues before it. The chain has TRBV5-4 and TRBJ2-5; 10 bases are shared with TRBD1. Per the germline V gene, CDR1 is SGHNT and CDR2 is YYREEE (reference sequence). The CDR3 loop spans 14 amino acids. The trim removed 4 bases at V and 2 bases at J, leaving 2 bases unmatched. CDR3 bases read: TGTGCCAGCAGCAAGGACAGGGGGCAAGAGACC. This sequence encodes CASSKDRGQET. In full, the CDR3 is CASSKDRGQETQYF.

Concerning this clone: The missing CDR3 end, 3 residues past where the read stops, is filled in from the germline J gene. The chain joins TRBV14 to TRBJ1-1, with D unclear. V was clipped by 0 bases and J by 4 bases, with 3 bases between them. This CDR3 is built from 12 residues. The germline gives CDR1 SGHDN, CDR2 FVKESK. The sequenced CDR3 bases are TGTGCCAGCAGCCAAGACGGCACTGAA. Its translation: CASSQDGTE. The CDR3 in its entirety is CASSQDGTEAFF. The full variable domain, in which reference TRBV14 and TRBJ1-1 provide the parts outside the CDR3, is EAGVTQFPSHSVIEKGQTVTLRCDPISGHDNLYWYRRVMGKEIKFLLHFVKESKQDESGMPNNRFLAERTGGTYSTLKVQPAELEDSGVYFCASSQDGTEAFFGQGTRLTVV.

The CDR3 loop is CASSLSREGEGYTF. CDR3 bases read: TGTGCCAGCAGCTTGTCCAGGGAGGGTGAAGGC. The chain employs TRBV11-1 and TRBJ1-2, with D perhaps matching TRBD1 (5 bases). The read finishes 3 residues shy of the CDR3 end, and the germline J gene is used to complete it. The CDR3 has 14 residues. CDR1 is SGHAT and CDR2 is FQDESV in the germline V gene (reference sequence).

Regarding this clone: Read sequence stops 3 residues before the CDR3 end, and the germline J gene provides the missing end. V is TRBV10-3 and J is TRBJ1-2; D perhaps matches TRBD1 (5 bases). V was cut by 6 bases and J by 1 base, with 12 bases left in between. The CDR3 runs to 14 residues. Germline lookup yields CDR1 ENHRY and CDR2 SYGVKD. The CDR3 loop reads CAIRDNTLNYGYTF. CDR3 DNA (partial): TGTGCCATCAGGGACAACACCCTTAACTATGGC.

To note about this clone: Read sequence stops 3 residues before the CDR3 end, and the germline J gene provides the missing end. The gene calls are TRBV6-4 and TRBJ2-1; 8 bases line up with TRBD1. The CDR3 extends over 15 amino acids. The germline V gene encodes CDR1 MRHNA and CDR2 SNTAGT. Trimming cost V 5 bases and J 4 bases; bases outside gene matches: 7. CDR3 sequence: CASSLAGTGYNEQFF. The covered CDR3 bases are TGTGCCAGCAGTTTGGCCGGGACAGGTTACAATGAG.

As for this clone: The read falls 3 residues short of the CDR3 end, and the missing part is taken from the germline J gene. The chain combines TRBV30 with TRBJ2-2; D gene unclear. Germline CDR1 reads GTSNPN; CDR2 reads SVGIG (reference sequence). This CDR3 is 15 amino acids long. CDR3 region: CAWRVPSSYNSPLFF. The CDR3 bases that were read are TGTGCCTGGAGAGTACCGAGCTCCTATAATTCACCG.